This TCR beta chain was sequenced during a study of control samples from healthy donors and cancer patients. The protocol was immunoSEQ multiplex PCR, while the TCRdb copy is restricted to in-frame clones and leaves out a portion. The data show some 410,000 clones, 90% seen once. The germline CDR1 and CDR2 sequences are GTSNPN and SVGIG (reference sequence). Trimming removed 6 bases at V and 7 bases at J, with 12 bases between. The CDR3 covers 12 residues. Material: PBMCs. This receptor was identified in a man aged 35-49 years with head and neck cancer. This chain connects TRBV30 to TRBJ1-4, with D perhaps matching TRBD1 (5 bases). CDR3 loop: CACVLGGEKLFF. The CDR3 DNA follows: TGTGCCTGTGTGCTGGGGGGTGAAAAACTGTTTTTT.